This TCR beta chain stems from a study of T cell responses to AZD1222 COVID-19 vaccine. Profiled with immunoSEQ multiplex PCR; TCRdb holds only in-frame clones, not every one. Of roughly 50,000 clones listed, 86% are singletons. The germline V gene encodes CDR1 LNHNV and CDR2 YYDKDF (reference sequence). V gave up 0 bases and J gave up 7 bases; unmatched junction bases: 8. This CDR3 comprises 17 residues. A few counts support this clone. Sequenced material: peripheral blood, taken 28 days after the second AZD1222 dose. V usage is TRBV15 and J usage is TRBJ2-2; TRBD2 agrees at 10 bases. This clonotype was sampled from an adult who received the AZD1222 COVID-19 vaccine. The CDR3 nucleotides read TGTGCCACCAGCAGAGATAGGGGGACTAGCGTTGACGGGGAGCTGTTTTTT. It translates to CATSRDRGTSVDGELFF.